This T cell receptor beta chain was captured in a study of blood T cell repertoires in COVID-19. Trimming cost V 4 bases and J 5 bases, with 15 bases left between them. This CDR3 comprises 14 residues. The germline CDR1 and CDR2 sequences are SGHTS and YDEGEE. Here immunoSEQ multiplex PCR was the method, and the copy in TCRdb shows in-frame clones only, minus some. The data hold roughly 100,000 clones, with roughly 84% observed a single time. The chain employs TRBV5-8 and TRBJ2-5; possible D gene TRBD2, 5 bases. The clonotype was recovered from a human donor in a cohort sampled during active or convalescent COVID-19. Source material: peripheral blood. In DNA, the CDR3 is TGTGCCAGCAGCCAGGCCCGGAGGAGGGAGACCCAGTACTTC. Translated: CASSQARRRETQYF.